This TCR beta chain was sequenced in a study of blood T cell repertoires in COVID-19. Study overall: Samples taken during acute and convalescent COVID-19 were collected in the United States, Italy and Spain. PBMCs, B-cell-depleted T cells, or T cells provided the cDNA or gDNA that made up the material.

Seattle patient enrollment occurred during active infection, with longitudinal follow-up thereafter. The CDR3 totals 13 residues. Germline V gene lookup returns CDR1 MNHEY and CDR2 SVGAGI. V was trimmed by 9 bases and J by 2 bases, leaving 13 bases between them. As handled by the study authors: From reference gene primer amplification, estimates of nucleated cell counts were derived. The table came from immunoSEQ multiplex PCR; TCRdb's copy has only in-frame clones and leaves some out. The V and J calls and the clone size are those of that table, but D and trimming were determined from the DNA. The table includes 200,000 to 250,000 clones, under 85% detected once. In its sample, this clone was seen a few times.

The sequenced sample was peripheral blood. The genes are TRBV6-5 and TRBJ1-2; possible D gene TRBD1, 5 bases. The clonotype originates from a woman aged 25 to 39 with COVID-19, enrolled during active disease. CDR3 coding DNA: TGTGCCAGTTACTCGACAGTAAACTATGGCTACACCTTC. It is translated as CASYSTVNYGYTF.